These 16 T cell receptor beta chains originate from one sample sequenced in a study of cytotoxic CD8 clonotypes in ibrutinib-treated CLL. Profiled with immunoSEQ multiplex PCR; TCRdb holds only in-frame clones, not every one. Of about 140,000 clones listed, more than 75% were seen once; the top ten hold 4.5% to 6.5%. The source was PBMCs, collected after 24 months of ibrutinib treatment. The origin of the receptors is a human donor with chronic lymphocytic leukemia.

The rearrangement joins TRBV7-6 to TRBJ2-5; D gene ambiguous. The CDR3 contains 16 residues. The germline V gene has CDR1 SGHVS and CDR2 FNYEAQ. Between the trimmed V and J ends, which lost 5 bases and 2 bases, there was a span of 18 bases. Written as DNA, the CDR3 is TGTGCCAGCAGCCCCAGACCGCTCGCGGTACAAGAGACCCAGTACTTC. Translating gives CASSPRPLAVQETQYF.

This rearrangement joins TRBV5-1 to TRBJ1-3, with D uncertain. V lost 0 bases to trimming and J lost 8 bases, with 15 bases between them. Germline loops: CDR1 SGHRS, CDR2 YFSETQ. This CDR3 contains 15 residues. CDR3 loop: CASSLVPRPVDTIYF. CDR3 bases: TGCGCCAGCAGCTTGGTTCCCAGGCCGGTGGACACCATATATTTT. The full variable domain, with the rest looked up from reference TRBV5-1 and TRBJ1-3, is KAGVTQTPRYLIKTRGQQVTLSCSPISGHRSVSWYQQTPGQGLQFLFEYFSETQRNKGNFPGRFSGRQFSNSRSEMNVSTLELGDSALYLCASSLVPRPVDTIYFGEGSWLTVV.

V is TRBV6-5 and J is TRBJ2-3, with D possibly being TRBD2 (5 bases). This CDR3 is 13 amino acids long. Trimming pared 6 bases from V and 3 bases from J, leaving 10 bases between. The germline gives CDR1 MNHEY, CDR2 SVGAGI. Written as DNA, the CDR3 is TGTGCCAGCAGGGCGGACTCTACAGATACGCAGTATTTT. Its translation: CASRADSTDTQYF.

This chain uses TRBV5-1 with TRBJ1-2; TRBD1 agrees at 12 bases. Trimming took 4 bases from V and 8 from J; bases not matched to a gene: 12. The CDR3 length is 16 residues. Germline CDR1 and CDR2: SGHRS and YFSETQ. The CDR3 here is CASSPGQGAPAPGYTF. CDR3 coding DNA: TGCGCCAGCAGCCCGGGACAGGGGGCCCCCGCGCCCGGCTACACCTTC.

V gene TRBV19 combines with J gene TRBJ2-5, with a possible D match to TRBD2 (7 bases). Deletions cut 5 bases from V and 3 bases from J, with 13 bases between. The CDR3 has 14 amino acids. Germline V gives CDR1 LNHDA, CDR2 SQIVND (reference sequence). In DNA form, the CDR3 reads TGTGCCAGTAGTTGGGGGGGCCTCGAAGAGACCCAGTACTTC. Its protein product is CASSWGGLEETQYF.

The rearrangement links TRBV7-2 to TRBJ2-7; TRBD2 agrees at 12 bases. Trimming cost V 1 base and J 5 bases; bases outside gene matches: 0. Germline V gene data show CDR1 as SGHTA and CDR2 as FQGNSA. The CDR3 covers 14 residues. CDR3 DNA: TGTGCCAGCAGCTTAGGGACTAGCGGGGACGAGCAGTACTTC. It specifies CASSLGTSGDEQYF.

This clone was seen many times. The rearrangement uses TRBV9 and TRBJ2-3; TRBD2 matches at 10 bases. Trimming took 4 bases from V and 4 from J; bases not matched to a gene: 6. The length of the CDR3 is 15 residues. Germline V lookup: CDR1 SGDLS, CDR2 YYNGEE. The CDR3 reads CASSPLAGDSDTQYF. CDR3 nucleotide sequence: TGTGCCAGCAGCCCCCTAGCGGGAGACTCAGATACGCAGTATTTT.

V is TRBV30 and J is TRBJ2-4, with D perhaps TRBD2 (6 bases). From germline, CDR1 is GTSNPN and CDR2 SVGIG (reference sequence). CDR3 length: 12 amino acids. The V and J ends lost 1 base and 8 bases respectively, with 9 bases between them. The CDR3 DNA is TGTGCCTGGAGTGCGTCGGGGGACATTCAGTACTTC. It yields the protein CAWSASGDIQYF.

This sequence joins TRBV5-1 and TRBJ1-4; 8 bases fit TRBD1. There are 15 residues in the CDR3. Trimming removed 0 bases from V and 8 bases from J; junction bases left unmatched: 6. The germline CDR1 and CDR2 sequences are SGHRS and YFSETQ. This CDR3 is CASSLGGQGGEKLFF. CDR3 bases: TGCGCCAGCAGCTTGGGAGGACAGGGTGGGGAAAAACTGTTTTTT.

This clone was recorded many times. The genes are TRBV2 and TRBJ2-2, with D possibly TRBD1 on 6 matching bases. The CDR3 length is 14 residues. From germline, CDR1 is SNHLY and CDR2 FYNNEI. With 10 bases removed from V and 0 bases from J, the gap between germline ends came to 12 bases. The CDR3 here is CATQDSANTGELFF. CDR3 DNA sequence: TGTGCCACCCAGGACAGCGCGAACACCGGGGAGCTGTTTTTT.

The rearrangement links TRBV10-3 to TRBJ2-3, with D unclear. This CDR3 is built from 13 residues. Trimming pared 6 bases from V and 6 bases from J, leaving 13 bases between. Germline values: CDR1 ENHRY, CDR2 SYGVKD. The DNA for the CDR3 is TGTGCCATCAGAATCTCTCTTGGGGATACGCAGTATTTT. Translated, it gives CAIRISLGDTQYF.

This clone was counted a single time. The rearrangement joins TRBV28 to TRBJ2-1; TRBD2 might be the D (7 bases). V was cut by 3 bases and J by 3 bases, with 12 bases left in between. Looked up from germline, CDR1 is MDHEN and CDR2 is SYDVKM. CDR3 size: 15 residues. The CDR3 protein is CASSLGGAFYNEQFF. For the CDR3, the DNA is TGTGCCAGCAGTTTGGGGGGGGCTTTCTACAATGAGCAGTTCTTC.

This clone was counted once. The chain has TRBV11-3 and TRBJ2-1; 8 nucleotides agree with TRBD2. The length of the CDR3 is 14 residues. J gave up 9 bases and V 1 base, and 5 bases lay outside the gene matches. Germline assignment: CDR1 SGHNT and CDR2 YENEEA. CDR3 residues: CASSLARGGGEQFF. The CDR3 region has the DNA TGTGCCAGCAGCTTAGCCCGGGGGGGCGGTGAGCAGTTCTTC. Using reference TRBV11-3 and TRBJ2-1 for the parts outside the CDR3, the full variable domain is EAGVVQSPRYKIIEKKQPVAFWCNPISGHNTLYWYLQNLGQGPELLIRYENEEAVDDSQLPKDRFSAERLKGVDSTLKIQPAELGDSAVYLCASSLARGGGEQFFGPGTRLTVL.

For the CDR3, the DNA is TGTGCCAGCAGCCGCTGGGGACTAGGTTCTTGGGATGAGCAGTTCTTC. Translating gives CASSRWGLGSWDEQFF. The chain joins TRBV27 to TRBJ2-1, with TRBD2 identical over 8 bases. CDR1 is MNHEY, CDR2 SMNVEV, per germline (reference sequence). The CDR3 contains 16 residues. V lost 6 bases to trimming and J lost 8 bases; unmatched junction nucleotides: 15.

J is TRBJ1-2 and V is TRBV6-5; the D gene is possibly TRBD1 (6 bases). V was pared by 6 bases and J by 8 bases, with 22 bases between. Germline loops: CDR1 MNHEY, CDR2 SVGAGI. This CDR3 is 15 amino acids long. The CDR3 reads CASSPDRLWDGGYTF. The DNA for the CDR3 is TGTGCCAGCAGCCCGGACAGACTATGGGATGGGGGCTACACCTTC.

The chain has TRBV29-1 and TRBJ2-5, with D hard to call. With 3 bases removed from V and 1 base from J, the gap between germline ends came to 3 bases. Germline V gene sequence: CDR1 SQVTM, CDR2 ANQGSEA. CDR3 length: 11 amino acids. CDR3 residues: CSVEVQETQYF. CDR3 DNA: TGCAGCGTTGAGGTCCAAGAGACCCAGTACTTC.